The 2 T cell receptor beta chains given below trace back to one sample, sequenced in a study of regulatory T cells in long-lasting Graves disease. Relying on iRepertoire HTBI primers and Arm-PCR of CDR3 regions, the team built TCR beta libraries. TCRdb re-called the multiplex PCR reads through MiXCR, storing one row per CDR3 protein. The sample comprises roughly 450,000 distinct CDR3 sequences, about a quarter of which are singletons, and roughly 30% rests with the top ten. Time point specified: persistent/refractory GD, antithyroid drugs over 5 years with positive TRAb. From PBMCs, RNA was extracted and then used to make the TCR library. The sample in question was peripheral blood mononuclear cells (PBMCs), obtained when the disease was refractory, from a patient treated with antithyroid drugs. These TCRs come from a female donor with Graves disease.

The V gene is TRBV7-8, the J gene TRBJ2-7; TRBD2 agrees at 9 bases. V trimming: 5 bases; J trimming: 3 bases; junction bases outside the gene matches: 5. The germline V gene encodes CDR1 SGHVS and CDR2 FQNEAQ. This CDR3 comprises 14 residues. The CDR3 nucleotides are TGTGCCAGCAGCGTTGGGACTAGCATCTACGAGCAGTACTTC. Translation gives CASSVGTSIYEQYF. The variable domain in full, with the rest retrieved from reference TRBV7-8 and TRBJ2-7, is GAGVSQSPRYKVAKRGQDVALRCDPISGHVSLFWYQQALGQGPEFLTYFQNEAQLDKSGLPSDRFFAERPEGSVSTLKIQRTQQEDSAVYLCASSVGTSIYEQYFGPGTRLTVT.

The chain links TRBV14 to TRBJ1-1, with 8 bases identical to TRBD1. V gave up 4 bases and J gave up 4 bases; unmatched junction bases: 5. CDR1 SGHDN and CDR2 FVKESK come from the germline V gene. CDR3 length: 14 residues. In DNA, the CDR3 is TGTGCCAGCAGCCTACAGGGGGGTATCACTGAAGCTTTCTTT. It is translated as CASSLQGGITEAFF.